This record covers a single T cell receptor (beta chain). Its cognate antigen is unknown. This entry comes from a study of CD8 T cells in ankylosing spondylitis. Germline-derived CDR1 and CDR2 are SQVTM and ANQGSEA. Between the trimmed V and J ends, which lost 4 bases and 6 bases, there was a span of 15 bases. This CDR3 is 13 amino acids long. Libraries for TCR beta were made by quantitative 5'-RACE with molecular barcodes. Each CDR3 protein is one row after TCRdb ran MiXCR on the 5' RACE reads. The sample includes a few hundred thousand distinct CDR3 sequences, roughly 13% of them seen just once. Study-level results: In reactive arthritis synovial fluid and blood, some motif variants had been reported before. Seemingly distinctive of ankylosing spondylitis blood was a TCR beta motif formed by eight highly homologous variants. Disease-linked clones were reportedly significantly enriched in matched ankylosing spondylitis synovial fluid.

The sequence derives from a male donor with ankylosing spondylitis. The sequenced material came from blood, either unsorted or a sorted T cell fraction (not recorded which). The chain is built from TRBV29-1 and TRBJ1-2; maybe TRBD1 (5 bases). CDR3 in amino acids: CSVATTGTDGYTF. The CDR3 DNA reads TGCAGCGTTGCCACGACCGGGACGGATGGCTACACCTTC. The variable domain in full, with the rest retrieved from reference TRBV29-1 and TRBJ1-2, is SAVISQKPSRDICQRGTSLTIQCQVDSQVTMMFWYRQQPGQSLTLIATANQGSEATYESGFVIDKFPISRPNLTFSTLTVSNMSPEDSSIYLCSVATTGTDGYTFGSGTRLTVV.